This T cell receptor (beta chain) was identified in a study of cytomegalovirus exposure and HLA in healthy donors. Overall study findings and caveats: Among TCR beta chains of equal frequency, HLA-associated ones were more clonally expanded in a later analysis. Presence/absence analyses assumed roughly uniform sequencing depth across donors. From TCR beta sequences, most subjects' HLA-A and HLA-B alleles were reportedly predicted accurately.

CDR3 length equals 14 residues. Germline CDR1 is MNHNY and CDR2 is SVGAGI (reference sequence). After removal of 4 bases from V and 4 bases from J, the junction contained 5 bases not matched to a gene. Worth noting for this clone: As yet, its antigen is unknown.

The PCR made use of 60 Vbeta and 13 Jbeta primers. Assay used: immunoSEQ multiplex PCR; TCRdb lists only in-frame clones, some missing. The sample includes 140,000 to 150,000 clones, 79% of them seen just once. The origin of this receptor is a woman aged 40-49 years in good health and CMV-seropositive. Sequenced sample: PBMCs. The chain joins TRBV6-6 to TRBJ1-1; 8 bases line up with TRBD1. CDR3 DNA sequence: TGTGCCAGCAGTTCGACAGGGGAGGGCACTGAAGCTTTCTTT. This gives the protein CASSSTGEGTEAFF.